A selection of T cell receptor beta chains follows, all from one sample in a study of low-dose radiotherapy and immunotherapy resistance in tumors. TCRdb redid the calling of the reads with MiXCR, one entry per CDR3 protein. The sample lists about 89,000 distinct CDR3 sequences; 9.4% were seen once. The sequencing used PBMCs, collected before treatment. The source of these receptors is a male donor with prostate cancer. Each CDR3 is given with its conserved first and last residue.

j_call,v_call,cdr3_aa
TRBJ2-1,TRBV20-1,CSASWVGRGNEQFF
TRBJ2-6,TRBV6-5,CASSYLTGQGTGANVLTF
TRBJ2-3,TRBV29-1,CSVTRLATDTQYF
TRBJ2-7,TRBV7-9,CASSLGTGTSYEQYF
TRBJ1-1,TRBV28,CASSFSVGGNTEAFF
TRBJ2-1,TRBV20-1,CSARDGGRTDNEQFF
TRBJ2-1,TRBV12-3/TRBV12-4,CASSYASGSGGRDEQFF
TRBJ1-2,TRBV30,CASIRGIDGYTF
TRBJ2-5,TRBV11-1,CASSFAEETQYF
TRBJ2-1,TRBV18,CASSPPSSTNEQFF
TRBJ2-5,TRBV29-1,CSVEDLRETQYF
TRBJ1-2,TRBV28,CASSPRDIVGYTF
TRBJ2-3,TRBV18,CASSLTGTGITDTQYF
TRBJ1-6,TRBV4-1,CASSPAGQGFSPLHF
TRBJ2-1,TRBV29-1,CSVIWGGSYNEQFF
TRBJ2-2,TRBV5-1,CASSLSQTNTGELFF
TRBJ2-2,TRBV11-2,CASSLGADLNTGELFF
TRBJ2-7,TRBV12-3/TRBV12-4,CASSRQGSSEQYF
TRBJ1-1,TRBV10-3,CATIGTGRNVAGTEAFF
TRBJ1-4,TRBV14,CASSQTQGARGEKLFF
TRBJ1-4,TRBV4-3,CASSQDYGGDEKLFF
TRBJ2-5,TRBV14,CASSQALDRETQYF
TRBJ1-1,TRBV6-2/TRBV6-3,CASSPRAGNTEDFF
TRBJ2-1,TRBV5-6,CASSSLLGEQFF
TRBJ2-7,TRBV4-3,CASSQVLGNSYEQYF
TRBJ2-1,TRBV28,CASSLALAPGYNEQFF
TRBJ2-3,TRBV10-3,CATGGSSDTQYF
TRBJ1-1,TRBV20-1,CSAGTGGIPEAFF
TRBJ2-7,TRBV5-6,CASRMTVTPYEQYF
TRBJ2-2,TRBV19,CASSNLASRTGELFF
TRBJ2-5,TRBV28,CASSQTSGPSRTQYF
TRBJ2-7,TRBV3-1,CASSHLDEQYF
TRBJ2-5,TRBV28,CASSLGLAGVEETQYF
TRBJ2-5,TRBV19,CASRATGGRETQYF
TRBJ2-7,TRBV5-1,CASRVETADEQYF
TRBJ2-1,TRBV2,CASSAGSNEQFF
TRBJ2-7,TRBV4-3,CASSQDRNYEQYF
TRBJ1-6,TRBV9,CASSAGTEYNSPLHF
TRBJ2-5,TRBV27,CASSPWPDRGQETQYF
TRBJ1-3,TRBV27,CASSLPNTIYF
TRBJ2-3,TRBV5-4,CASSLEAGRTDTQYF
TRBJ2-3,TRBV7-2,CASSLGREADTQYF
TRBJ2-2,TRBV5-8,CASSHNGQGAFGELFF
TRBJ2-2,TRBV28,CASSSRSNTGELFF
TRBJ2-6,TRBV6-5,CASSHDRIALSSGANVLTF
TRBJ2-1,TRBV10-3,CATEAGLAGNNEQFF
TRBJ1-4,TRBV7-2,CASSIQGSNEKLFF
TRBJ2-6,TRBV6-5,CASRRGYSGANVLTF
TRBJ2-6,TRBV9,CASSDLVPNVLTF
TRBJ2-7,TRBV10-3,CAISELSSRYEQYF
TRBJ1-1,TRBV6-5,CASRTGVANTEAFF
TRBJ1-2,TRBV25-1,CASSATARGYTF
TRBJ1-1,TRBV5-1,CASSLGRSEAFF
TRBJ2-7,TRBV15,CATSGYRDRGEQYF